This T cell receptor (beta chain) appears in the sequencing data of a study of T cells of healthy individuals. Germline CDR1 reads MDHEN; CDR2 reads SYDVKM. V dropped 7 bases and J dropped 5; count of bases not matched to a gene: 6. The CDR3 contains 14 residues. From the 5' RACE reads, TCRdb called clonotypes with MiXCR, one entry per CDR3 protein. This repertoire shows 100,000 or so distinct CDR3 sequences, roughly a sixth found once; its top ten account for 6% to 8%. The chain couples TRBV28 to TRBJ2-1; 9 bases line up with TRBD2. The TCR was taken from a human donor in good health. CDR3 DNA: TGTGCCAGCACCTGGACTAGCGCAAACAATGAGCAGTTCTTC. It specifies CASTWTSANNEQFF.